This T cell receptor (beta chain) was observed in a study of T cells in Graves' hyperthyroidism and ophthalmopathy. Amplified regions were TCR beta CDR3 sequences from RNA transcripts. The HTBI set primed first-round TCR CDR3 RT-PCR. Via MiXCR, TCRdb re-called the multiplex PCR reads, giving one row per CDR3 protein. The data show 650,000 to 700,000 distinct CDR3 sequences, 17% seen once. The germline gives CDR1 SEHNR, CDR2 FQNEAQ (reference sequence). This CDR3 has 16 residues. The V segment lost 1 base and the J segment 8 bases; nucleotides outside the gene matches: 10. The sample taken for sequencing was blood. V and J are TRBV7-9 and TRBJ2-1; 8 bases match TRBD2. The sequence came from a man aged 50 or older with Graves' hyperthyroidism. The CDR3 DNA reads TGTGCCAGCAGCTTAGTCGGCGGGAGGCCCGAGGATGAGCAGTTCTTC. Protein: CASSLVGGRPEDEQFF.